This TCR beta chain was recovered during a study of cytomegalovirus exposure and HLA in healthy donors. The repertoire was sequenced with immunoSEQ multiplex PCR; TCRdb's copy has only in-frame clones and lacks some. This sample has approximately 200,000 clones, with 75% to 85% found just once. This CDR3 is 13 amino acids long. CDR1 is MNHEY, CDR2 SMNVEV, per germline (reference sequence). V gave up 3 bases and J gave up 3 bases; unmatched junction bases: 2. The sequenced sample consisted of PBMCs. This chain connects TRBV27 to TRBJ2-7; 7 bases map to TRBD2. The TCR was taken from a woman between 25 and 40 years old in good health and CMV-seropositive. The CDR3 DNA reads as TGTGCCAGCAGTTTCAGCGGGGTCTACGAGCAGTACTTC. This translates into CASSFSGVYEQYF.